The rows below give T cell receptor beta chains drawn from one sample of a study of T cells after yellow fever vaccination. TCRdb reprocessed the 5' RACE reads via MiXCR and lists one record per CDR3 protein. The sample holds around 200,000 distinct CDR3 sequences, approximately 9.9% seen once. The material was CD8+ T cells sorted from PBMCs, obtained 15 days after the yellow fever booster vaccination. Receptors were obtained from a man aged 18 to 35 who received the YFV17D yellow fever vaccine. Each CDR3 is given with its conserved first and last residue. The D gene is left open where the match is weak. Expanded clones get a size class; other rows say once, few or many, or leave the size out.

clone size,D gene,J gene,V gene,CDR3 DNA,CDR3 protein
few,-,TRBJ2-2,TRBV7-9,TGTGCCAGCAGCTCCCGTGGGGTGCCCGGGGAGCTGTTTTTT,CASSSRGVPGELFF
-,-,TRBJ2-7,TRBV25-1,TGTGCCAGCAGCCAAACAGACGAGCAGTACTTC,CASSQTDEQYF
-,-,TRBJ2-7,TRBV6-2/TRBV6-3,TGTGCCAGCGGCCGAACTACTCCCGAGCAGTACTTC,CASGRTTPEQYF
-,TRBD1,TRBJ1-5,TRBV27,TGTGCCAGCAGTGCAGCCGGGACAGGGAGGAGTCAGCCCCAGCATTTT,CASSAAGTGRSQPQHF
-,TRBD2,TRBJ2-1,TRBV7-3,TGTGCCAGCAGCAAAGAAACGGGGGGTTGGGTCGCCAATGAGCAGTTCTTC,CASSKETGGWVANEQFF
many,-,TRBJ2-1,TRBV3-1,TGTGCCAGCAGCCAAGATTCCCCAGTCTACAATGAGCAGTTCTTC,CASSQDSPVYNEQFF
-,-,TRBJ1-1,TRBV4-3,TGCGCCAGCAGCCAAGTGCGGGCGGACACTGAAGCTTTCTTT,CASSQVRADTEAFF
-,-,TRBJ2-5,TRBV4-1,TGCGCCAGCAGCCAAGTATCCAGCCAAGAGACCCAGTACTTC,CASSQVSSQETQYF
few,-,TRBJ1-1,TRBV7-9,TGTGCCAGCAGCCCAACCGGGACCGGATCGTTTGTGGGGTTCAACACTGAAGCTTTCTTT,CASSPTGTGSFVGFNTEAFF
many,TRBD2,TRBJ2-5,TRBV4-2,TGTGCCAGCAGCCAAGATCCAACTAGCGGGGGAGAGACCCAGTACTTC,CASSQDPTSGGETQYF
-,-,TRBJ2-2,TRBV7-9,TGTGCCAGCAGCGTACCGGGACGGTACACCGGGGAGCTGTTTTTT,CASSVPGRYTGELFF
-,-,TRBJ2-3,TRBV6-2/TRBV6-3,TGTGCCAGCAGTCTCCTCATAAGGGGAGGAGATACGCAGTATTTT,CASSLLIRGGDTQYF
-,-,TRBJ1-2,TRBV5-4,TGTGCCAGCAGCTTTTCTCCCTACAGCGGGGAAAATGGCTACACCTTC,CASSFSPYSGENGYTF
few,-,TRBJ1-1,TRBV7-9,TGTGCCAGCAGCTTAGGACGCCAGGAAGCTTTCTTT,CASSLGRQEAFF
-,-,TRBJ2-3,TRBV5-1,TGCGCCAGCAGCTCGGACGGGTTTGTCACAGATACGCAGTATTTT,CASSSDGFVTDTQYF
-,-,TRBJ1-5,TRBV6-6,TGTGCCAGCAGTTACACTGCCCCCCATAGCAATCAGCCCCAGCATTTT,CASSYTAPHSNQPQHF
few,-,TRBJ1-1,TRBV4-2,TGTGCCAGCAGCCACGTGACGGGGAACACTGAAGCTTTCTTT,CASSHVTGNTEAFF
many,TRBD1,TRBJ2-1,TRBV27,TGTGCCAGCAGTTTATTGGACAGGGTCGGCTACAATGAGCAGTTCTTC,CASSLLDRVGYNEQFF
few,-,TRBJ1-1,TRBV12-3/TRBV12-4,TGTGCCAGCGAAAGGGGTGGAGGGACTGAAGCTTTCTTT,CASERGGGTEAFF
-,-,TRBJ2-1,TRBV11-2,TGTGCCAGCAGCTTAGATGGTGGGCAACTAGTTGTTTCCTACAATGAGCAGTTCTTC,CASSLDGGQLVVSYNEQFF
many,-,TRBJ1-2,TRBV5-1,TGCGCCAGCAGCTTGGACAGCCCGTCGGGCTACACCTTC,CASSLDSPSGYTF
-,-,TRBJ2-1,TRBV10-3,TGTGCCATCAGTGAAGGCGGTTCTAGCTCCTACAATGAGCAGTTCTTC,CAISEGGSSSYNEQFF
-,TRBD2,TRBJ2-1,TRBV6-5,TGTGCCAGCAGTTTCAACGGGGGGAGGTTAGTGAATGAGCAGTTCTTC,CASSFNGGRLVNEQFF